This TCR beta chain was sequenced for a study of shared clonotypes between healthy human individuals. Clones were read by immunoSEQ multiplex PCR, and TCRdb kept only the in-frame ones, dropping some. The table has some 95,000 clones, 67% seen once. The sample taken for sequencing was memory CD8+ T cells sorted from blood. Subset noted: CD45RO+ cells pooled with CCR7-negative TemRA cells. This TCR was recovered from a young man in good health.

CDR3 protein: CASSPGEAGGRFGYTF. CDR3 DNA: TGTGCCAGCAGCCCGGGCGAGGCAGGAGGGCGTTTTGGCTACACCTTC. This chain joins TRBV4-2 and TRBJ1-2; no clear D gene. Germline CDR1 is LGHNA and CDR2 is YNFKEQ. The CDR3 spans 16 residues. V lost 4 bases and J lost 7, with 22 bases in between.